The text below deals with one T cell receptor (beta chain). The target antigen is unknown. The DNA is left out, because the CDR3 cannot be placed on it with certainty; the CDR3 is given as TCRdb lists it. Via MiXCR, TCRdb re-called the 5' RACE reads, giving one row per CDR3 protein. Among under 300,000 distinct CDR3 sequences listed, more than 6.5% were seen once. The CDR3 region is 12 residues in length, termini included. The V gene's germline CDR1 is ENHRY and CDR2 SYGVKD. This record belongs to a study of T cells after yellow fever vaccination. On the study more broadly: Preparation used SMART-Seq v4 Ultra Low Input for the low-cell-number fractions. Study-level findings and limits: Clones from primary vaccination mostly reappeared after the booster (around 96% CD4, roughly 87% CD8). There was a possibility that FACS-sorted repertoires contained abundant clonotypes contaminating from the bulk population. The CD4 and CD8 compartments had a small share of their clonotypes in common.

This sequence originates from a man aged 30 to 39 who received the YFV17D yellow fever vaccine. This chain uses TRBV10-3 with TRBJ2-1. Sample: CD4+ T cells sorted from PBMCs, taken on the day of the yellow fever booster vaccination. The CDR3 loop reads CAISDFGNEQFF.